These 19 T cell receptor beta chains were all obtained from the same sample, sequenced in a study of CD8+CD57+ T cells in acquired aplastic anemia. Patients included in sequencing had previously demonstrated CD8+CD57+ cell expansion by flow cytometry. CDR3 and TCR beta VDJ profiling relied on a genomic DNA template. One entry per CDR3 protein, called by TCRdb with MiXCR from the reads. The data hold approximately 150,000 distinct CDR3 sequences, with 65% to 75% observed a single time. The sample comprised sorted CD4+, CD8+, or CD8+CD57+ T cells (not recorded which) from PBMCs. These receptors were taken from a human donor with aplastic anemia.

In DNA, the CDR3 is TGTGCCAGCAGCCTTTCGACCCACGGGGAGCAGTACTTC. Its protein is CASSLSTHGEQYF. This rearrangement joins TRBV7-3 to TRBJ2-7, with no clear D. The CDR3 has 13 amino acids. Germline loops: CDR1 SGHTA, CDR2 FQGTGA. V was pared by 5 bases and J by 7 bases, with 15 bases between.

The V gene is TRBV30, the J gene TRBJ2-5; D perhaps matches TRBD1 (6 bases). Trimming pared 2 bases from V and 5 bases from J, leaving 12 bases between. This CDR3 has 13 amino acids. Germline CDR1 GTSNPN, CDR2 SVGIG (reference sequence). The CDR3 is CAWSPGALETQYF. The CDR3 nucleotides are TGTGCCTGGAGTCCAGGGGCCCTGGAGACCCAGTACTTC.

The CDR3 DNA is TGCAGTCTATCGCGGGGGGGGACAGATACGCAGTATTTT. Its translation is CSLSRGGTDTQYF. The rearrangement uses TRBV20-1 and TRBJ2-3; 9 nucleotides align to TRBD2. J was trimmed by 3 bases and V by 8 bases; bases with no gene match: 6. The germline V gene encodes CDR1 DFQATT and CDR2 SNEGSKA (reference sequence). This CDR3 is 13 amino acids long.

This clonotype was observed a handful of times. The rearrangement links TRBV9 to TRBJ2-7, with a possible D match to TRBD1 (6 bases). Germline CDR1 is SGDLS and CDR2 is YYNGEE. This CDR3 is built from 12 residues. V lost 1 base and J 5 bases, leaving 7 bases between the germline ends. CDR3 amino acids: CASSVSGDEQYF. The CDR3 coding sequence is TGTGCCAGCAGCGTATCAGGGGACGAGCAGTACTTC.

This clonotype was counted a single time. The chain uses TRBV24-1 and TRBJ2-2, with 12 positions matching TRBD1. The CDR3 extends over 16 amino acids. Trimming at V came to 5 bases and at J to 5 bases, leaving 5 bases not matched to a gene. Germline V gives CDR1 KGHDR, CDR2 SFDVKD. CDR3 region: CATSGGQGANTGELFF. The CDR3 DNA follows: TGTGCCACCAGTGGGGGACAGGGGGCTAATACCGGGGAGCTGTTTTTT.

This chain connects TRBV5-4 to TRBJ1-4; TRBD1 aligns across 8 bases. The germline gives CDR1 SGHNT, CDR2 YYREEE (reference sequence). The CDR3 covers 15 residues. Trimming cost V 4 bases and J 13 bases; bases outside gene matches: 15. The CDR3 loop reads CASSLSGTGLSGLFF. CDR3 in DNA: TGTGCCAGCAGCCTATCCGGGACAGGACTATCGGGACTGTTTTTT.

The chain carries TRBV10-2 and TRBJ2-3; 7 bases agree with TRBD1. The V and J ends lost 5 bases and 4 bases, in that order; junction bases with no gene match: 9. The CDR3 is 15 amino acids. Germline values: CDR1 WSHSY, CDR2 SAAADI. The DNA of the CDR3 is TGCGCCAGCAGTCCACCTAGACAGGGACCAGATACGCAGTATTTT. The encoded protein is CASSPPRQGPDTQYF.

This CDR3 reads CASKGAAPLRAFF. Here the CDR3 DNA reads TGTGCCAGCAAGGGGGCCGCACCCCTGAGGGCTTTCTTT. This chain uses TRBV25-1 with TRBJ1-1; 7 bases are shared with TRBD1. Looked up from germline, CDR1 is MGHDK and CDR2 is SYGVNS. Losses at the gene ends were 7 bases for V and 11 bases for J; bases not matched to a gene: 13. The CDR3 sequence is 13 residues long. Full variable domain (remainder filled in from reference TRBV25-1 and TRBJ1-1): EADIYQTPRYLVIGTGKKITLECSQTMGHDKMYWYQQDPGMELHLIHYSYGVNSTEKGDLSSESTVSRIRTEHFPLTLESARPSHTSQYLCASKGAAPLRAFFGQGTRLTVV.

This clonotype was seen more than once but under ten times. The chain combines TRBV7-8 with TRBJ2-5; no clear D. This CDR3 is 14 amino acids long. Germline V gives CDR1 SGHVS, CDR2 FQNEAQ. Trimming cost V 0 bases and J 5 bases, with 10 bases left between them. The CDR3 nucleotides read TGTGCCAGCAGCTTAGCCAAGCTCCTGGAGACCCAGTACTTC. Translated: CASSLAKLLETQYF.

This clonotype was counted only a few times. The V call is TRBV24-1, the J call TRBJ2-3; D is perhaps TRBD1 (6 bases). V was pared by 7 bases and J by 6 bases, with 22 bases between. Germline V gives CDR1 KGHDR, CDR2 SFDVKD. CDR3 length: 16 residues. CDR3 nucleotides: TGTGCCACCAGCCAACCCCTTGGGGGCATGGAGGATACGCAGTATTTT. Encoded protein: CATSQPLGGMEDTQYF.

The chain combines TRBV5-1 with TRBJ2-3; possible D gene TRBD2, 5 bases. The CDR3 covers 16 residues. Trimming left V 4 bases short and J 0 bases short, with 15 bases between. Germline CDR1 reads SGHRS; CDR2 reads YFSETQ. DNA for the CDR3: TGCGCCAGCAGCCAAACCCGGGTAGCGAGCACAGATACGCAGTATTTT. Protein: CASSQTRVASTDTQYF.

V is TRBV14 and J is TRBJ2-5, with D uncertain. The V gene lost 3 bases and the J gene lost 2 bases, with 4 bases spanning the gap. The CDR3 is 12 residues long. Germline CDR1 SGHDN, CDR2 FVKESK. CDR3 loop: CASSQLQETQYF. The CDR3 DNA follows: TGTGCCAGCAGCCAGCTACAAGAGACCCAGTACTTC. Full variable domain (rest looked up from reference TRBV14 and TRBJ2-5): EAGVTQFPSHSVIEKGQTVTLRCDPISGHDNLYWYRRVMGKEIKFLLHFVKESKQDESGMPNNRFLAERTGGTYSTLKVQPAELEDSGVYFCASSQLQETQYFGPGTRLLVL.

Details on this clonotype: One end of the junction does not line up with germline, which may come from a read error. This chain connects TRBV24-1 to TRBJ1-2; unclear D gene. This CDR3 region has 14 residues. Per germline, CDR1 KGHDR and CDR2 SFDVKD. CDR3: CATSEVGRNYGYAF. As DNA, the CDR3 is TGTGCCACCAGTGAAGTCGGACGGAACTATGGCTACGCCTTC.

The rearrangement joins TRBV13 to TRBJ2-3, with 8 bases aligning to TRBD2. The CDR3 totals 15 residues. Trimming at V came to 1 base and at J to 5 bases, leaving 5 bases not matched to a gene. CDR1 is PRHDT, CDR2 FYEKMQ, per germline (reference sequence). The CDR3 protein is CASSLAGGPRDTQYF. DNA for the CDR3: TGTGCCAGCAGCTTAGCGGGAGGGCCTCGAGATACGCAGTATTTT.

This chain connects TRBV15 to TRBJ2-6; no clear D gene. V dropped 0 bases and J dropped 0 bases, with 0 bases sitting between them. The CDR3 totals 14 residues. Germline V gives CDR1 LNHNV, CDR2 YYDKDF (reference sequence). The CDR3: CATSRDSGANVLTF. Here the CDR3 DNA reads TGTGCCACCAGCAGAGACTCTGGGGCCAACGTCCTGACTTTC.

V gene TRBV7-9 combines with J gene TRBJ2-1, with D possibly being TRBD1 (6 bases). Germline V gives CDR1 SEHNR, CDR2 FQNEAQ (reference sequence). This CDR3 contains 14 residues. V was clipped by 11 bases and J by 6 bases, with 20 bases between them. This chain's CDR3 is CAASRGTRTNEQFF. CDR3 DNA sequence: TGTGCCGCCAGCCGAGGGACACGTACCAATGAGCAGTTCTTC.

The gene calls are TRBV20-1 and TRBJ2-5; tentative D call: TRBD1 (6 bases). Germline V lookup: CDR1 DFQATT, CDR2 SNEGSKA (reference sequence). The CDR3 is made up of 12 amino acids. The ends were cut back, 0 bases at V and 5 bases at J, with 7 bases in the middle. The DNA of the CDR3 is TGCAGTGCTAGAGATCAGGGGGAGACCCAGTACTTC. The encoded protein is CSARDQGETQYF.

This chain uses TRBV9 with TRBJ2-2; no clear D gene. Germline loops: CDR1 SGDLS, CDR2 YYNGEE. V lost 0 bases and J lost 3, with 12 bases in between. The CDR3 loop spans 16 amino acids. The CDR3 sequence: CASSVGERTYTGELFF. CDR3 DNA sequence: TGTGCCAGCAGCGTAGGGGAACGGACGTACACCGGGGAGCTGTTTTTT.

CDR3 protein: CASSLDNTGNTEAFF. CDR3 nucleotide sequence: TGTGCCAGCAGCTTAGATAATACAGGCAACACTGAAGCTTTCTTT. The chain joins TRBV7-6 to TRBJ1-1; TRBD1 might be the D (5 bases). The CDR3 totals 15 residues. Trimming removed 1 base from V and 2 bases from J, with 11 bases in between. CDR1 is SGHVS and CDR2 is FNYEAQ in the germline V gene.